A selection of T cell receptor beta chains follows, all from one sample in a study of shared clonotypes between healthy human individuals. The data were produced by immunoSEQ multiplex PCR, yet TCRdb's version contains in-frame clones alone and is incomplete. The sample lists around 240,000 clones, 50% to 75% occurring once. The sequenced sample consisted of memory CD4+ T cells sorted from blood. These receptors all come from a man aged 25-40 years in good health. CDR3s include the opening cysteine and the closing phenylalanine or tryptophan. Fields, in order: CDR3 length, J gene, clone size, D gene, V gene, CDR3 DNA, CDR3 protein. A D gene is named only where the DNA matches it firmly. Size values are once, few and many counts, or a class for expanded clones, and some rows have none.

len: 16
j_gene: TRBJ2-2
abundance: once
d_gene: TRBD1
v_gene: TRBV7-3
CDR3nt: TGTGCCAGCAGCAAACAGGGGGCGCAGAACACCGGGGAGCTGTTTTTT
CDR3aa: CASSKQGAQNTGELFF

len: 13
j_gene: TRBJ1-5
abundance: few
d_gene: TRBD1
v_gene: TRBV18
CDR3nt: TGTACCTCCGGGACAGGGGGCAATCAGCCCCAGCATTTT
CDR3aa: CTSGTGGNQPQHF

len: 16
j_gene: TRBJ2-7
abundance: .
d_gene: TRBD1
v_gene: TRBV7-8
CDR3nt: TGTGCCAGCAGCTTAGACGGGACAGGGGGGACCTACGAGCAGTACTTC
CDR3aa: CASSLDGTGGTYEQYF

len: 13
j_gene: TRBJ2-5
abundance: .
d_gene: .
v_gene: TRBV7-2
CDR3nt: TGTGCCAGCAGCAGACAGGTTGGAGAGACCCAGTACTTC
CDR3aa: CASSRQVGETQYF

len: 14
j_gene: TRBJ2-3
abundance: .
d_gene: TRBD2
v_gene: TRBV5-1
CDR3nt: TGCGCCAGCAGCTTCGCGGGGGGCACAGATACGCAGTATTTT
CDR3aa: CASSFAGGTDTQYF

len: 17
j_gene: TRBJ2-2
abundance: .
d_gene: TRBD1
v_gene: TRBV27
CDR3nt: TGTGCCAGCAGTTTATTCGGGCAGGGGGTGGACACCGGGGAGCTGTTTTTT
CDR3aa: CASSLFGQGVDTGELFF

len: 14
j_gene: TRBJ2-5
abundance: .
d_gene: .
v_gene: TRBV29-1
CDR3nt: TGCAGCGTTGTCCCCTACGGCCCCCAAGAGACCCAGTACTTC
CDR3aa: CSVVPYGPQETQYF

len: 15
j_gene: TRBJ2-7
abundance: few
d_gene: TRBD1
v_gene: TRBV29-1
CDR3nt: TGCAGCGTTGCACCACAGGGGACAGTTCTGGGCGAGCAGTACTTC
CDR3aa: CSVAPQGTVLGEQYF

len: 15
j_gene: TRBJ2-7
abundance: .
d_gene: TRBD2
v_gene: TRBV19
CDR3nt: TGTGCCAGTAGCATCGGGGGACTAGCGGCGTACGAGCAGTACTTC
CDR3aa: CASSIGGLAAYEQYF

len: 12
j_gene: TRBJ2-7
abundance: .
d_gene: .
v_gene: TRBV6-4
CDR3nt: TGTGCCAGCCGGTGCCCGTCCTACGAGCAGTACTTC
CDR3aa: CASRCPSYEQYF

len: 14
j_gene: TRBJ2-7
abundance: few
d_gene: .
v_gene: TRBV5-1
CDR3nt: TGCGCCAGCAGCTTGGTAGGGACTCCCTACGAGCAGTACTTC
CDR3aa: CASSLVGTPYEQYF

len: 13
j_gene: TRBJ1-3
abundance: .
d_gene: .
v_gene: TRBV9
CDR3nt: TGTGCCAGCAGCGTAGCAGGTGGAAACACCATATATTTT
CDR3aa: CASSVAGGNTIYF

len: 14
j_gene: TRBJ2-7
abundance: few
d_gene: .
v_gene: TRBV2
CDR3nt: TGTGCCAGCAGTGTAGGGACACGCTCCTACGAGCAGTACTTC
CDR3aa: CASSVGTRSYEQYF

len: 13
j_gene: TRBJ2-5
abundance: .
d_gene: .
v_gene: TRBV5-1
CDR3nt: TGCGCCAGCAGCCCTAACAGCCAAGAGACCCAGTACTTC
CDR3aa: CASSPNSQETQYF

len: 13
j_gene: TRBJ1-5
abundance: .
d_gene: TRBD1
v_gene: TRBV7-8
CDR3nt: TGTGCCAGCGACCAGGGGGGCAATCAGCCCCAGCATTTT
CDR3aa: CASDQGGNQPQHF

len: 14
j_gene: TRBJ2-7
abundance: .
d_gene: .
v_gene: TRBV7-9
CDR3nt: TGTGCCAGCAGCTTAGAGGCCCGAACCTACGAGCAGTACTTC
CDR3aa: CASSLEARTYEQYF

len: 19
j_gene: TRBJ2-1
abundance: .
d_gene: TRBD2
v_gene: TRBV4-1
CDR3nt: TGCGCCAGCAGCCCCCTGGGACTCTTACTAGCGGGAGGGCCTAATGAGCAGTTCTTC
CDR3aa: CASSPLGLLLAGGPNEQFF

len: 15
j_gene: TRBJ2-1
abundance: .
d_gene: .
v_gene: TRBV30
CDR3nt: TGTGCCTGTCTTTCCGGAACTCGCCCCGACAATGAGCAGTTCTTC
CDR3aa: CACLSGTRPDNEQFF

len: 16
j_gene: TRBJ2-7
abundance: .
d_gene: .
v_gene: TRBV19
CDR3nt: TGTGCCAGTAGTCCGAATGGACTGAAAGGAAACTACGAGCAGTACTTC
CDR3aa: CASSPNGLKGNYEQYF

len: 17
j_gene: TRBJ2-1
abundance: .
d_gene: TRBD2
v_gene: TRBV23-1
CDR3nt: TGCGCCAGCAGTCACAACGGCTCTAGCGGGAGTGGAAATGAGCAGTTCTTC
CDR3aa: CASSHNGSSGSGNEQFF

len: 14
j_gene: TRBJ1-5
abundance: once
d_gene: .
v_gene: TRBV7-6
CDR3nt: TGTGCCAGCAGCTTATCCCAGCAGAATCAGCCCCAGCATTTT
CDR3aa: CASSLSQQNQPQHF

len: 14
j_gene: TRBJ2-7
abundance: few
d_gene: .
v_gene: TRBV10-1
CDR3nt: TGCGCCAGCAGCCCCGGGACGGAACCGAAGGAGCAGTACTTC
CDR3aa: CASSPGTEPKEQYF

len: 12
j_gene: TRBJ2-2
abundance: .
d_gene: .
v_gene: TRBV6-5
CDR3nt: TGTGCCACCCTACCCGACGGCGGGGAGCTGTTTTTT
CDR3aa: CATLPDGGELFF

len: 13
j_gene: TRBJ2-5
abundance: .
d_gene: .
v_gene: TRBV7-2
CDR3nt: TGTGCCAGCAGCCGCCCGCTCCAAGAGACCCAGTACTTC
CDR3aa: CASSRPLQETQYF

len: 15
j_gene: TRBJ2-7
abundance: .
d_gene: TRBD1
v_gene: TRBV19
CDR3nt: TGTGCCAGTAGTCCTCCGACAGGGGGATACCACGAGCAGTACTTC
CDR3aa: CASSPPTGGYHEQYF

len: 13
j_gene: TRBJ2-7
abundance: .
d_gene: TRBD1
v_gene: TRBV29-1
CDR3nt: TGCAGCGTTCCGGGACAGGGAGGTAACGAGCAGTACTTC
CDR3aa: CSVPGQGGNEQYF

len: 13
j_gene: TRBJ2-7
abundance: few
d_gene: TRBD1
v_gene: TRBV29-1
CDR3nt: TGCAGCGTTGACGAGACAGGGACCTACGAGCAGTACTTC
CDR3aa: CSVDETGTYEQYF

len: 13
j_gene: TRBJ1-5
abundance: .
d_gene: .
v_gene: TRBV2
CDR3nt: TGTGCCAGCGGTGGGGGGCTGAATCAGCCCCAGCATTTT
CDR3aa: CASGGGLNQPQHF

len: 14
j_gene: TRBJ1-2
abundance: .
d_gene: .
v_gene: TRBV28
CDR3nt: TGTGCCAGCAGTTCCCACCTTGGGGCCTATGGCTACACCTTC
CDR3aa: CASSSHLGAYGYTF

len: 15
j_gene: TRBJ2-1
abundance: .
d_gene: TRBD2
v_gene: TRBV7-9
CDR3nt: TGTGCCAGCAAGCGGCTAGCGGGAGCCTACAATGAGCAGTTCTTC
CDR3aa: CASKRLAGAYNEQFF

len: 13
j_gene: TRBJ2-7
abundance: .
d_gene: .
v_gene: TRBV7-2
CDR3nt: TGTGCCAGCAGCTTATATTTTTCCCTGGAGCAGTACTTC
CDR3aa: CASSLYFSLEQYF

len: 17
j_gene: TRBJ1-2
abundance: .
d_gene: .
v_gene: TRBV28
CDR3nt: TGTGCCAGCAGTCCAATTCAAGACAGGATCGGCAATAAGGGCTACACCTTC
CDR3aa: CASSPIQDRIGNKGYTF

len: 16
j_gene: TRBJ2-1
abundance: .
d_gene: TRBD2
v_gene: TRBV10-3
CDR3nt: TGTGCCATCAGTACGGGAGGGCCGAGCTCCTACAATGAGCAGTTCTTC
CDR3aa: CAISTGGPSSYNEQFF

len: 12
j_gene: TRBJ1-3
abundance: once
d_gene: .
v_gene: TRBV9
CDR3nt: TGTGCCAGCAGCTCACAGCTAAACACCATATATTTT
CDR3aa: CASSSQLNTIYF

len: 14
j_gene: TRBJ1-2
abundance: .
d_gene: .
v_gene: TRBV30
CDR3nt: TGTGCCTGGAGCGCGGTGGGCAGGGGAGGCGGCTACACCTTC
CDR3aa: CAWSAVGRGGGYTF

len: 16
j_gene: TRBJ2-1
abundance: .
d_gene: TRBD2
v_gene: TRBV19
CDR3nt: TGTGCCAGTACCCCCACTAGCGCCAGCTCCTACAATGAGCAGTTCTTC
CDR3aa: CASTPTSASSYNEQFF

len: 11
j_gene: TRBJ2-1
abundance: few
d_gene: .
v_gene: TRBV7-2
CDR3nt: TGTGCCAGCAGCCCAATTTTTCAGCAGTTCTTC
CDR3aa: CASSPIFQQFF

len: 13
j_gene: TRBJ1-2
abundance: .
d_gene: .
v_gene: TRBV6-1
CDR3nt: TGTGCCAGCAAAATGACAGCGAAGGATGGCTACACCTTC
CDR3aa: CASKMTAKDGYTF

len: 18
j_gene: TRBJ1-2
abundance: once
d_gene: .
v_gene: TRBV18
CDR3nt: TGTGCCAGCTCACCGAGCGACTGGACAGTACAAACTAACTATGGCTACACCTTC
CDR3aa: CASSPSDWTVQTNYGYTF

len: 16
j_gene: TRBJ2-2
abundance: .
d_gene: TRBD1
v_gene: TRBV27
CDR3nt: TGTGCCAGCAGTTCCAAGGACAGGGGGGACACCGGGGAGCTGTTTTTT
CDR3aa: CASSSKDRGDTGELFF

len: 14
j_gene: TRBJ2-5
abundance: .
d_gene: .
v_gene: TRBV5-5
CDR3nt: TGTGCCAGCAGACGGGGGTTAGACCAAGAGACCCAGTACTTC
CDR3aa: CASRRGLDQETQYF

len: 15
j_gene: TRBJ2-3
abundance: .
d_gene: .
v_gene: TRBV10-3
CDR3nt: TGTGCCATCACCGATCCTCACGGGAGCACAGATACGCAGTATTTT
CDR3aa: CAITDPHGSTDTQYF